One and the same sample provided the 15 T cell receptor beta chains below, sequenced in a study of regulatory T cells in long-lasting Graves disease. Through Arm-PCR of CDR3 regions and iRepertoire HTBI primers, TCR beta libraries were built. TCRdb called the multiplex PCR reads again in MiXCR, with one record for every CDR3 protein. The profile covers a few hundred thousand distinct CDR3 sequences, with over 15% appearing a single time and about 25% taken by the ten largest. Time point specified: newly diagnosed GD, antithyroid drugs for less than 3 months. Extracted RNA from PBMCs served as the source of the TCR library. These records were also assigned to another study, of T cells in Graves' hyperthyroidism and ophthalmopathy.

The sample here was peripheral blood mononuclear cells (PBMCs), taken at new diagnosis, from a patient treated with antithyroid drugs. The receptor set was obtained from a woman under 30 with Graves disease.

This clonotype was counted between two and nine times. This sequence joins TRBV6-4 and TRBJ2-1; the match to TRBD1 covers 8 bases. The germline gives CDR1 MRHNA, CDR2 SNTAGT. This CDR3 has 15 residues. V shed 3 bases and J 9 bases; nucleotides not matched to a gene: 10. CDR3 DNA: TGTGCCAGCAGTGATTTAGGGACAGGCAGTTCTGAGCAGTTCTTC. Its translation: CASSDLGTGSSEQFF.

This clonotype was seen ten or more times. The V and J genes are TRBV11-3 and TRBJ2-3; TRBD1 agrees at 7 bases. CDR3 length equals 17 residues. From germline, CDR1 is SGHNT and CDR2 YENEEA. With V trimmed by 1 base and J by 2 bases, 9 bases remained unmatched. Written as DNA, the CDR3 is TGTGCCAGCAGCTTAGGCTGGGACAGACCAAACACAGATACGCAGTATTTT. Its protein product is CASSLGWDRPNTDTQYF.

This clonotype was counted only a few times. V gene TRBV12-3 or TRBV12-4 combines with J gene TRBJ1-5; no firm D call. The V end lost 1 base, the J end lost 0 bases, and 7 bases lay between the germline ends. This CDR3 is 15 amino acids long. The CDR3 DNA follows: TGTGCCAGCAGTTTAGGGAGTGATAGCAATCAGCCCCAGCATTTT. It is translated as CASSLGSDSNQPQHF.

V and J are TRBV7-9 and TRBJ2-3, with 7 bases lining up with TRBD1. The length of the CDR3 is 16 residues. J was trimmed by 2 bases and V by 3 bases; bases with no gene match: 8. The germline gives CDR1 SEHNR, CDR2 FQNEAQ (reference sequence). CDR3 bases: TGTGCCAGCAGCTTCGCACAGGGGCAGAACACAGATACGCAGTATTTT. Translated: CASSFAQGQNTDTQYF.

This clonotype was seen ten or more times. The genes are TRBV20-1 and TRBJ1-2; D is undetermined. Germline V CDR1 and CDR2: DFQATT, SNEGSKA (reference sequence). Trimming took off 5 bases at V and 2 bases at J, with 9 bases between the two ends. The CDR3 runs 12 residues. The DNA of the CDR3 is TGCAGTGCTTCGGACGAGAACTATGGCTACACCTTC. The encoded protein is CSASDENYGYTF.

This clonotype was recorded at least ten times. The genes are TRBV9 and TRBJ1-6; a weak D match, TRBD1 (6 bases). The CDR3 totals 14 residues. Germline loops: CDR1 SGDLS, CDR2 YYNGEE. V was trimmed by 2 bases and J by 7 bases, leaving 10 bases between them. The CDR3 DNA sequence: TGTGCCAGCAGCGTGGGACAAGAAAATTCACCCCTCCACTTT. Translated: CASSVGQENSPLHF.

This clonotype was seen a handful of times. The V and J genes are TRBV6-5 and TRBJ2-5; perhaps TRBD2 as D (6 bases). Germline V gene data show CDR1 as MNHEY and CDR2 as SVGAGI. V lost 2 bases to trimming and J lost 5 bases, with 9 bases between them. CDR3 size: 13 residues. This CDR3 is CASSYGGWETQYF. As DNA, the CDR3 is TGTGCCAGCAGTTACGGGGGGTGGGAGACCCAGTACTTC.

Points on this clonotype: Being one base from a much bigger clone, this may be a read error. The chain joins TRBV20-1 to TRBJ1-2; D is perhaps TRBD1 (6 bases). Germline values: CDR1 DFQATT, CDR2 SNEGSKA (reference sequence). Trimming removed 0 bases from V and 5 bases from J, with 13 bases in between. CDR3 length equals 14 residues. The CDR3 DNA follows: TGCAGTGCTAGAGATTCGGACGGGACATATGGCTACACCTTC. Amino acid sequence: CSARDSDGTYGYTF.

This clonotype was counted at least ten times. The V and J genes are TRBV5-5 and TRBJ2-5, with 8 bases aligning to TRBD2. This CDR3 contains 15 residues. J gave up 4 bases and V 5 bases, and 10 bases lay outside the gene matches. CDR1 is SGHKS, CDR2 YYEKEE, per germline (reference sequence). In nucleotides, the CDR3 is TGTGCCAGCAGTCACATAACTAGCGGATTAGAGACCCAGTACTTC. Residues: CASSHITSGLETQYF.

The CDR3 here is CASSLVAVETQYF. In nucleotides, the CDR3 is TGTGCCAGCAGCTTGGTTGCGGTTGAGACCCAGTACTTC. The rearrangement links TRBV5-6 to TRBJ2-5; D unresolved. The CDR3 totals 13 residues. The V gene lost 0 bases and the J gene lost 5 bases, with 8 bases spanning the gap. Per germline, CDR1 SGHDT and CDR2 YYEEEE.

This clonotype has a count of ten or more. J is TRBJ2-5 and V is TRBV3-1; 7 bases match TRBD1. The CDR3 has 14 amino acids. The germline gives CDR1 LGHDT, CDR2 YNNKEL (reference sequence). V dropped 1 base and J dropped 4; count of bases not matched to a gene: 3. The CDR3 region is CASSQVDRAETQYF. The CDR3 DNA reads TGTGCCAGCAGCCAAGTCGACAGGGCAGAGACCCAGTACTTC.

In this sample, this clonotype turned up many times. This chain connects TRBV7-2 to TRBJ1-1; D may be TRBD1 (6 bases). Trimming pared 5 bases from V and 6 bases from J, leaving 16 bases between. Germline CDR1 is SGHTA and CDR2 is FQGNSA. The CDR3 totals 14 residues. DNA of the CDR3: TGTGCCAGCAGCCACCACGAACAGGGCCCTGAAGCTTTCTTT. Residues: CASSHHEQGPEAFF.

In this sample, this clonotype turned up many times. The V call is TRBV18, the J call TRBJ2-2, with D unclear. The CDR3 loop spans 14 amino acids. CDR1 and CDR2 (germline): KGHSH, LQKENI. With 0 bases removed from V and 4 bases from J, the gap between germline ends came to 6 bases. The CDR3: CASSPPGSTGELFF. CDR3 DNA sequence: TGTGCCAGCTCACCACCGGGCAGCACCGGGGAGCTGTTTTTT.

There are many counts of this clonotype. The DNA for the CDR3 is TGTGCCAGCAGCCCGGGGGACAGGGGATATGGCTACACCTTC. Translating gives CASSPGDRGYGYTF. The J gene is TRBJ1-2, the V gene TRBV5-6; 10 nucleotides agree with TRBD1. The trim removed 4 bases at V and 5 bases at J, leaving 5 bases unmatched. The CDR3 is 14 residues long. Per germline, CDR1 SGHDT and CDR2 YYEEEE. Using reference TRBV5-6 and TRBJ1-2 for the parts outside the CDR3, the full variable domain is DAGVTQSPTHLIKTRGQQVTLRCSPKSGHDTVSWYQQALGQGPQFIFQYYEEEERQRGNFPDRFSGHQFPNYSSELNVNALLLGDSALYLCASSPGDRGYGYTFGSGTRLTVV.

This clonotype was detected ten times or more. This chain joins TRBV10-1 and TRBJ2-3; D gene ambiguous. CDR3 length: 15 residues. Deletions cut 0 bases from V and 1 base from J, with 8 bases between. Per the germline V gene, CDR1 is WNHNN and CDR2 is SYGVQD (reference sequence). CDR3 sequence: CASSESRLGTDTQYF. In DNA, the CDR3 is TGCGCCAGCAGTGAGTCGAGATTGGGCACAGATACGCAGTATTTT.